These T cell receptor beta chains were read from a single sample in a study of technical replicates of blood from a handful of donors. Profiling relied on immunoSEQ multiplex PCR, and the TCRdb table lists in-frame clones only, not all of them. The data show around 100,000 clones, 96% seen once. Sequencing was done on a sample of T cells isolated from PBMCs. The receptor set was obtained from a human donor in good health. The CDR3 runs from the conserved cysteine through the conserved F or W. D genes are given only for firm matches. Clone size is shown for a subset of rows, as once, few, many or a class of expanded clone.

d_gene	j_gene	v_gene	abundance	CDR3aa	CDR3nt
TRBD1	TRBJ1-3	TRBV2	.	CASQTGAGNTIYF	TGTGCCAGCCAAACAGGGGCTGGAAACACCATATATTTT
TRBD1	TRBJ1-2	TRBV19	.	CASSMATGEIRGYTF	TGTGCCAGTAGTATGGCTACAGGGGAAATACGGGGCTACACCTTC
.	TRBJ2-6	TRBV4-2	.	CASSLKGFGGGANVLTF	TGTGCCAGCAGCCTCAAAGGTTTTGGAGGTGGGGCCAACGTCCTGACTTTC
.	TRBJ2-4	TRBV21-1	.	CASRTPRASGSGLAKNIQYF	TGTGCCAGCAGAACTCCCCGGGCTAGCGGGAGTGGGCTAGCCAAAAACATTCAGTACTTC
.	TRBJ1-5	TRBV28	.	CASGEDSGNQPQHF	TGTGCCAGCGGGGAAGACAGTGGAAATCAGCCCCAGCATTTT
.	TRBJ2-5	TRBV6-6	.	CASSLQGETQYF	TGTGCCAGCAGTCTTCAGGGAGAGACCCAGTACTTC
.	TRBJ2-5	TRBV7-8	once	CASSQTGSWAETQYF	TGTGCCAGCAGCCAGACCGGGAGCTGGGCAGAGACCCAGTACTTC
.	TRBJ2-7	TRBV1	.	CTSTSFRDKTYEQYF	TGCACCAGCACATCTTTCCGGGACAAGACCTACGAGCAGTACTTC
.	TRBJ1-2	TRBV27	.	CASSLRGIGYGYTF	TGTGCCAGCAGTTTAAGAGGGATAGGTTATGGCTACACCTTC
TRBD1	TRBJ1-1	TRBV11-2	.	CASSAGGTVGAFF	TGTGCCAGCAGCGCGGGGGGGACAGTGGGAGCTTTCTTT
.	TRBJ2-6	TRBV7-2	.	CASSLALVPGANVLTF	TGTGCCAGCAGCTTAGCGCTAGTTCCTGGGGCCAACGTCCTGACTTTC
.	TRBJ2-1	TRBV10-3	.	CAISESQGNEQFF	TGTGCCATCAGTGAGTCCCAGGGCAATGAGCAGTTCTTC
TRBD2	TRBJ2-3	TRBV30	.	CAWSVLGGTSADTQYF	TGTGCCTGGAGTGTCCTAGGTGGTACTAGCGCAGATACGCAGTATTTT
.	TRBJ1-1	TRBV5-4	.	CASSWPGIRNTEAFF	TGTGCCAGCAGCTGGCCAGGGATTAGGAACACTGAAGCTTTCTTT
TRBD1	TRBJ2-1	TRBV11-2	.	CASSRQGHEQFF	TGTGCCAGCAGTAGACAGGGCCATGAGCAGTTCTTC
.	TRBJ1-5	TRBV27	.	CASSLSQGNNQPQHF	TGTGCCAGCAGTTTAAGTCAGGGCAACAATCAGCCCCAGCATTTT
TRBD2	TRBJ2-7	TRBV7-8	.	CASSIWASGMNEQYF	TGTGCCAGCAGCATATGGGCTAGCGGGATGAACGAGCAGTACTTC
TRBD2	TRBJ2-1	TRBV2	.	CASNALAGVLPEQFF	TGTGCCAGCAACGCACTAGCGGGAGTACTCCCTGAGCAGTTCTTC
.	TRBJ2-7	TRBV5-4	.	CASSLLGREQYF	TGTGCCAGCAGTTTACTAGGGCGCGAGCAGTACTTC
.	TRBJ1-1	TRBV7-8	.	CASSLSEGDTEAFF	TGTGCCAGCAGCTTAAGTGAGGGGGACACTGAAGCTTTCTTT
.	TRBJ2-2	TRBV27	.	CASRATGHPWNTGELFF	TGTGCCAGCAGAGCAACGGGACATCCCTGGAACACCGGGGAGCTGTTTTTT
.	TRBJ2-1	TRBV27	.	CASSLSPGQQYNEQFF	TGTGCCAGCAGTTTATCGCCAGGACAGCAATACAATGAGCAGTTCTTC
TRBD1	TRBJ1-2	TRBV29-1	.	CSVEDPTPGQGPHTF	TGCAGCGTTGAAGATCCCACCCCGGGACAGGGGCCCCACACCTTC
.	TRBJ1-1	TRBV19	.	CASSIDMNTEAFF	TGTGCCAGTAGTATAGACATGAACACTGAAGCTTTCTTT
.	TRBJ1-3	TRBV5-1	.	CASSLGQVSGNTIYF	TGCGCCAGCAGCTTGGGGCAGGTTTCTGGAAACACCATATATTTT
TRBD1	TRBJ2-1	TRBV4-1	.	CASSPDRVSDNEQFF	TGCGCCAGCAGCCCGGACAGGGTATCAGACAATGAGCAGTTCTTC
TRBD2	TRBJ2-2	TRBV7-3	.	CASSLPTSGSSNTGELFF	TGTGCCAGCAGCTTGCCGACTAGCGGGAGCTCGAACACCGGGGAGCTGTTTTTT
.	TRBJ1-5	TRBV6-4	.	CASSEETGQPQHF	TGTGCCAGCAGTGAAGAGACGGGGCAGCCCCAGCATTTT
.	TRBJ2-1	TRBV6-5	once	CASSYVGGGRDEQFF	TGTGCCAGCAGTTACGTTGGCGGAGGGCGCGATGAGCAGTTCTTC
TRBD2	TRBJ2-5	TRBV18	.	CASSILAGLDRETQYF	TGTGCCAGCTCAATACTAGCGGGTCTTGACCGGGAGACCCAGTACTTC
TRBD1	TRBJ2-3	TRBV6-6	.	CATCRQGSADTQYF	TGTGCCACCTGTAGACAGGGATCAGCAGATACGCAGTATTTT
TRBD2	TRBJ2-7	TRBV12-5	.	CASGLQLAHEQYF	TGTGCTAGTGGTTTGCAACTAGCGCACGAGCAGTACTTC
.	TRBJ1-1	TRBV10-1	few	CASSDGGYTEAFF	TGCGCCAGCAGTGATGGGGGGTACACTGAAGCTTTCTTT
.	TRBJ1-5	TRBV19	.	CASSIILDSQYSNQPQHF	TGTGCCAGTAGTATCATCCTGGACAGCCAATATAGCAATCAGCCCCAGCATTTT
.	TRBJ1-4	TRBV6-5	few	CASGRGGGTEKLFF	TGTGCCAGCGGGAGGGGTGGGGGTACTGAAAAACTGTTTTTT
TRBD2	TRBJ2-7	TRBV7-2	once	CASSFTSGSKYF	TGTGCCAGCAGCTTCACTAGCGGGAGTAAGTACTTC
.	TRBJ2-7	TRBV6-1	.	CASSDLATGFSYEQYF	TGTGCCAGCAGTGATTTAGCGACCGGCTTCTCCTACGAGCAGTACTTC
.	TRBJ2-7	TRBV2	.	CASNLAEVGQYF	TGTGCCAGCAACCTAGCCGAAGTGGGGCAGTACTTC
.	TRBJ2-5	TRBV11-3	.	CASSFRGFQETQYF	TGTGCCAGCAGCTTTCGCGGTTTCCAAGAGACCCAGTACTTC
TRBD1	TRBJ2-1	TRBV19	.	CASSPLQGSEQFF	TGTGCCAGTAGTCCCCTACAGGGGAGTGAGCAGTTCTTC
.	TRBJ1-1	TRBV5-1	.	CASSFLSDSTEAFF	TGCGCCAGCAGCTTTCTATCGGACAGCACTGAAGCTTTCTTT